Each of the 16 T cell receptor beta chains below was sequenced from the same sample in a study of T cells after yellow fever vaccination. TCRdb itself ran the 5' RACE reads through MiXCR, one entry per CDR3 protein. Here the sample spans 400,000 to 650,000 distinct CDR3 sequences, 20% to 25% being singletons. Here the sequenced sample was PBMCs, taken 20 to 25 days after the first yellow fever vaccination. All receptors derive from a man aged 18 to 30 who received the YFV17D yellow fever vaccine.

This clonotype was counted between two and nine times. This chain joins TRBV11-2 and TRBJ2-5; 11 bases are shared with TRBD1. This CDR3 contains 15 residues. V lost 5 bases to trimming and J lost 5 bases; unmatched junction nucleotides: 7. Germline values: CDR1 SGHAT, CDR2 FQNNGV. CDR3: CASSRDRGTGETQYF. The CDR3 DNA reads as TGTGCCAGCAGCCGGGACAGGGGGACGGGGGAGACCCAGTACTTC.

The table lists this clonotype with many counts. The rearrangement uses TRBV10-1 and TRBJ1-5, with D unresolved. Germline assignment: CDR1 WNHNN and CDR2 SYGVQD (reference sequence). Trimming left V 2 bases short and J 5 bases short, with 4 bases between. This CDR3 is 12 amino acids long. CDR3 nucleotide sequence: TGCGCCAGCAGTGAGAGAGATCAGCCCCAGCATTTT. Its translation: CASSERDQPQHF.

This chain joins TRBV4-3 and TRBJ2-2; 9 nucleotides line up with TRBD2. V gave up 0 bases and J gave up 6 bases; unmatched junction bases: 8. Germline V gene lookup returns CDR1 LGHNA and CDR2 YSLEER. The CDR3 length is 17 residues. The CDR3 region has the DNA TGCGCCAGCAGCCAAGATGCGGGGGGGCCGGTTCCCGGGGAGCTGTTTTTT. Translation: CASSQDAGGPVPGELFF.

Only a few counts were recorded for this clonotype. The chain employs TRBV6-5 and TRBJ2-7; D call uncertain. The CDR3 loop spans 13 amino acids. The ends were cut back, 3 bases at V and 2 bases at J, with 8 bases in the middle. Germline values: CDR1 MNHEY, CDR2 SVGAGI. The CDR3 coding sequence is TGTGCCAGCAGTTATTCCGTTACCTACGAGCAGTACTTC. Translating it yields CASSYSVTYEQYF.

The genes are TRBV19 and TRBJ2-1; 9 bases are a match to TRBD2. V lost 5 bases to trimming and J lost 3 bases; unmatched junction nucleotides: 8. This CDR3 has 16 residues. CDR1 is LNHDA, CDR2 SQIVND, per germline (reference sequence). In DNA, the CDR3 is TGTGCCAGTAGTGCTGTAGCGGGGGATCTCTACAATGAGCAGTTCTTC. Its protein is CASSAVAGDLYNEQFF.

The rearrangement joins TRBV11-2 to TRBJ2-7, with D possibly matching TRBD2 (5 bases). CDR1 is SGHAT, CDR2 FQNNGV, per germline. Trimming pared 2 bases from V and 3 bases from J, leaving 14 bases between. This CDR3 has 15 amino acids. This CDR3 reads CASSLRSLAGYEQYF. CDR3 coding DNA: TGTGCCAGCAGCTTAAGATCTCTAGCAGGCTACGAGCAGTACTTC.

This clonotype has only a few counts. V gene TRBV7-9 combines with J gene TRBJ1-1; D is ambiguous. With 5 bases removed from V and 2 bases from J, the gap between germline ends came to 6 bases. The CDR3 has 12 residues. Germline V gives CDR1 SEHNR, CDR2 FQNEAQ (reference sequence). The CDR3 reads CASSNTNTEAFF. In DNA form, the CDR3 reads TGTGCCAGCAGCAACACAAACACTGAAGCTTTCTTT. The full variable domain, rest sourced from reference TRBV7-9 and TRBJ1-1, is DTGVSQNPRHKITKRGQNVTFRCDPISEHNRLYWYRQTLGQGPEFLTYFQNEAQLEKSRLLSDRFSAERPKGSFSTLEIQRTEQGDSAMYLCASSNTNTEAFFGQGTRLTVV.

The CDR3 loop reads CASSIGSNTGELFF. The CDR3 DNA follows: TGCGCCAGCAGCATAGGCTCGAACACCGGGGAGCTGTTTTTT. This chain uses TRBV4-3 with TRBJ2-2, with no clear D. The CDR3 totals 14 residues. From germline, CDR1 is LGHNA and CDR2 YSLEER. With 5 bases removed from V and 0 bases from J, the gap between germline ends came to 7 bases.

The J gene is TRBJ2-3, the V gene TRBV7-9; 8 bases match TRBD2. This CDR3 is 16 amino acids long. Trimming took 5 bases from V and 4 from J; bases not matched to a gene: 11. From germline, CDR1 is SEHNR and CDR2 FQNEAQ (reference sequence). CDR3 sequence reads: CASSTREGREADTQYF. The CDR3 DNA reads TGTGCCAGCAGCACCCGGGAGGGTCGGGAGGCAGATACGCAGTATTTT.

This clonotype was seen ten or more times. V usage is TRBV5-1 and J usage is TRBJ2-3; D is ambiguous. V lost 3 bases and J 0 bases, leaving 5 bases between the germline ends. The CDR3 contains 13 residues. From germline, CDR1 is SGHRS and CDR2 YFSETQ. The CDR3 DNA follows: TGCGCCAGCAGCTCGATTAGCACAGATACGCAGTATTTT. Residues: CASSSISTDTQYF. Full variable domain (remainder filled in from reference TRBV5-1 and TRBJ2-3): KAGVTQTPRYLIKTRGQQVTLSCSPISGHRSVSWYQQTPGQGLQFLFEYFSETQRNKGNFPGRFSGRQFSNSRSEMNVSTLELGDSALYLCASSSISTDTQYFGPGTRLTVL.

As to this clonotype: A junction boundary mismatches the germline segment, possibly from a read error. The chain employs TRBV6-1 and TRBJ1-6; D may be TRBD1 (6 bases). The length of the CDR3 is 14 residues. Germline V lookup: CDR1 MNHNS, CDR2 SASEGT. The CDR3 DNA reads TGTGCCAGCAGTCCAGGGACAACCCCGTGGAGCTTGGACTTT. Residues: CASSPGTTPWSLDF.

The chain couples TRBV20-1 to TRBJ2-1, with TRBD2 matching over 12 bases. With 6 bases clipped from V and 6 bases from J, the junction kept 9 bases outside the gene matches. This CDR3 region has 15 residues. Germline CDR1 reads DFQATT; CDR2 reads SNEGSKA (reference sequence). CDR3 DNA sequence: TGCAGTGCCCAACCCTCTAGCGGGGGGGCCAATGAGCAGTTCTTC. It is translated as CSAQPSSGGANEQFF.

This clonotype came up a few times. The chain uses TRBV20-1 and TRBJ2-5, with 7 bases matching TRBD1. Unmatched junction bases numbered 7, after V lost 5 bases and J lost 1 base. CDR1 is DFQATT and CDR2 is SNEGSKA in the germline V gene (reference sequence). This CDR3 has 14 residues. The CDR3 nucleotides read TGCAGTGCTCACCCCTACAGGGGCCAAGAGACCCAGTACTTC. Its protein product is CSAHPYRGQETQYF.

This clonotype showed up just a few times. CDR3: CASSFRGAREQYV. The CDR3 DNA reads TGTGCCAGCAGTTTTCGGGGGGCGCGCGAGCAGTACGTC. V usage is TRBV28 and J usage is TRBJ2-7, with D perhaps TRBD2 (7 bases). Trimming took 3 bases from V and 6 from J, leaving 12 bases between them. The CDR3 sequence is 13 residues long. Germline V gene data show CDR1 as MDHEN and CDR2 as SYDVKM.

This clonotype was observed at least ten times. The V gene is TRBV20-1, the J gene TRBJ1-5; D ambiguous. This CDR3 spans 14 amino acids. The ends were cut back, 6 bases at V and 0 bases at J, with 12 bases in the middle. The germline V gene encodes CDR1 DFQATT and CDR2 SNEGSKA (reference sequence). The CDR3 sequence is CSAQTDYSNQPQHF. The CDR3 nucleotides read TGCAGTGCCCAGACCGATTATAGCAATCAGCCCCAGCATTTT.

V gene TRBV5-1 combines with J gene TRBJ2-2; D not resolved. The CDR3 runs to 15 residues. Germline V CDR1 and CDR2: SGHRS, YFSETQ. Trimming took 2 bases from V and 3 from J, leaving 11 bases between them. CDR3 sequence (DNA): TGCGCCAGCAGCTTTGAACCACCCTACACCGGGGAGCTGTTTTTT. Translating it yields CASSFEPPYTGELFF. Supplemented by reference TRBV5-1 and TRBJ2-2, the full variable domain reads KAGVTQTPRYLIKTRGQQVTLSCSPISGHRSVSWYQQTPGQGLQFLFEYFSETQRNKGNFPGRFSGRQFSNSRSEMNVSTLELGDSALYLCASSFEPPYTGELFFGEGSRLTVL.